The 13 T cell receptor beta chains presented below share a single source sample, sequenced in a study of T cell repertoires in cytomegalovirus infection. TCRdb recomputed calls from the reads with MiXCR, one row per CDR3 protein. The sample records about a million distinct CDR3 sequences, roughly 30% being singletons. No antigen has been assigned to these receptors. The source material was cultured CD8+ T cells from PBMCs, sampled from culture after CMV antigen stimulation. The receptors were gathered from a human donor in good health (CMV status not recorded). Some clones in this sample may be carry-over from other donors' samples.

This clonotype was observed a handful of times. The chain joins TRBV6-2 or TRBV6-3 to TRBJ1-3, with unresolved D. The CDR3 spans 14 residues. V was shortened by 6 bases and J by 0 bases, with 9 bases between the two germline ends. Germline CDR1 MNHEY, CDR2 SVGEGT. The DNA of the CDR3 is TGTGCCAGCAGCACCCACGACTCTGGAAACACCATATATTTT. Its protein product is CASSTHDSGNTIYF.

This clonotype was picked up a small number of times. This chain connects TRBV12-5 to TRBJ1-1; 8 bases are a match to TRBD1. This CDR3 contains 16 residues. CDR1 LGHNT and CDR2 FRNRAP come from the germline V gene. With 5 bases clipped from V and 0 bases from J, the junction kept 8 bases outside the gene matches. In DNA, the CDR3 is TGTGCTAGTGGTGTCGCAGGGGGCTTCATGAACACTGAAGCTTTCTTT. The encoded protein is CASGVAGGFMNTEAFF.

In its sample, this clonotype was seen a few times. This chain uses TRBV19 with TRBJ1-2, with D perhaps TRBD1 (5 bases). The V gene's germline CDR1 is LNHDA and CDR2 SQIVND (reference sequence). There are 14 residues in the CDR3. Trimming removed 5 bases at V and 5 bases at J, with 15 bases between. This CDR3 reads CASSSGTGRYGYTF. The DNA for the CDR3 is TGTGCCAGTAGTTCTGGGACGGGGCGATATGGCTACACCTTC.

Only a few counts were recorded for this clonotype. The chain has TRBV5-1 and TRBJ2-6; D gene unclear. V lost 2 bases to trimming and J lost 1 base, with 7 bases between them. CDR3 length: 15 amino acids. Germline values: CDR1 SGHRS, CDR2 YFSETQ. CDR3 sequence (DNA): TGCGCCAGCAGCTTAAGTGAGTCTGGGGCCAACGTCCTGACTTTC. Amino acid sequence: CASSLSESGANVLTF.

This clonotype was seen more than once but under ten times. The V call is TRBV15, the J call TRBJ2-5; tentatively, D is TRBD2 (5 bases). The CDR3 is made up of 15 amino acids. The germline CDR1 and CDR2 sequences are LNHNV and YYDKDF (reference sequence). The V gene lost 0 bases and the J gene lost 4 bases, with 12 bases spanning the gap. The chain's CDR3 is CATSREHLAPETQYF. The CDR3 coding sequence is TGTGCCACCAGCAGAGAACATCTAGCACCAGAGACCCAGTACTTC.

This clonotype showed up just a few times. The chain carries TRBV7-9 and TRBJ1-2; 9 nucleotides agree with TRBD1. V lost 7 bases and J lost 0; bases outside the gene matches: 3. There are 14 residues in the CDR3. Germline assignment: CDR1 SEHNR and CDR2 FQNEAQ (reference sequence). This CDR3 reads CASMDRGANYGYTF. The CDR3 DNA reads TGTGCCAGCATGGACAGGGGAGCTAACTATGGCTACACCTTC.

This chain links TRBV24-1 with TRBJ2-5, with TRBD1 identical over 9 bases. J gave up 4 bases and V 4 bases, and 21 bases lay outside the gene matches. Germline CDR1 KGHDR, CDR2 SFDVKD. There are 20 residues in the CDR3. CDR3 amino acids: CATSDDKGQGDHMGRETQYF. In nucleotides, the CDR3 is TGTGCCACCAGTGACGATAAGGGACAGGGAGACCACATGGGGAGAGAGACCCAGTACTTC.

In its sample, this clonotype was seen a few times. This sequence joins TRBV7-9 and TRBJ2-2; no reliable D call. Trimming cost V 4 bases and J 5 bases, with 17 bases left between them. Per germline, CDR1 SEHNR and CDR2 FQNEAQ (reference sequence). This CDR3 is 16 amino acids long. CDR3 in amino acids: CASSSPTRAATGELFF. CDR3 DNA: TGTGCCAGCAGCTCCCCGACCCGTGCAGCGACCGGGGAGCTGTTTTTT.

The chain joins TRBV9 to TRBJ1-2; perhaps TRBD1 as D (5 bases). Germline CDR1 reads SGDLS; CDR2 reads YYNGEE. V lost 6 bases and J 5 bases, leaving 14 bases between the germline ends. The CDR3 sequence is 13 residues long. In DNA, the CDR3 is TGTGCCAGCAAGGGGTACGGAGCGTATGGCTACACCTTC. Protein: CASKGYGAYGYTF.

This clonotype was picked up many times. J is TRBJ2-5 and V is TRBV7-2, with 8 bases fitting TRBD2. Germline CDR1 SGHTA, CDR2 FQGNSA. J lost 2 bases, V lost 5 bases, and 10 bases had no gene match. The length of the CDR3 is 16 residues. In DNA, the CDR3 is TGTGCCAGCAGCCCCCTAGCGGGTGTGATTCAAGAGACCCAGTACTTC. Amino acids: CASSPLAGVIQETQYF.

The chain uses TRBV27 and TRBJ2-3; 8 positions match TRBD2. Unmatched junction bases numbered 3, after V lost 4 bases and J lost 3 bases. This CDR3 has 14 amino acids. Germline CDR1 reads MNHEY; CDR2 reads SMNVEV (reference sequence). The CDR3 sequence is CASSYSGATDTQYF. In DNA form, the CDR3 reads TGTGCCAGCAGTTATAGCGGGGCAACAGATACGCAGTATTTT.

The V gene is TRBV9, the J gene TRBJ2-3; 12 nucleotides align to TRBD2. From germline, CDR1 is SGDLS and CDR2 YYNGEE. The V segment lost 0 bases and the J segment 0 bases; nucleotides outside the gene matches: 2. The CDR3 spans 17 residues. CDR3 amino acids: CASSVGGLAGSTDTQYF. The CDR3, as DNA: TGTGCCAGCAGCGTAGGAGGACTAGCGGGGAGCACAGATACGCAGTATTTT.

The chain employs TRBV27 and TRBJ2-6; D gene ambiguous. This CDR3 contains 14 residues. Germline V gene sequence: CDR1 MNHEY, CDR2 SMNVEV (reference sequence). Trimming removed 6 bases at V and 1 base at J, with 7 bases between. CDR3 sequence: CASREVSGANVLTF. Here the CDR3 DNA reads TGTGCCAGCAGAGAGGTATCTGGGGCCAACGTCCTGACTTTC.